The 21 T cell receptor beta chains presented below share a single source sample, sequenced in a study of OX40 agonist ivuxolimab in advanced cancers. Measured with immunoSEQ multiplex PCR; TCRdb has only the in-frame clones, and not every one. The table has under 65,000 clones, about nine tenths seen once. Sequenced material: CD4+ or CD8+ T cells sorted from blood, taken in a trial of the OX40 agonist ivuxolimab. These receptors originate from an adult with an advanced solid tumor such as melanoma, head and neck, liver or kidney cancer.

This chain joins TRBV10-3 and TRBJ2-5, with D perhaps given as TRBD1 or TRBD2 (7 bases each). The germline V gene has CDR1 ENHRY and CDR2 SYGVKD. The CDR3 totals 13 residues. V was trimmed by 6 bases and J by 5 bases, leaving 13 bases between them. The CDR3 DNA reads TGTGCCATCAGCCCAGGGGGGGGTGAGACCCAGTACTTC. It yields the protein CAISPGGGETQYF.

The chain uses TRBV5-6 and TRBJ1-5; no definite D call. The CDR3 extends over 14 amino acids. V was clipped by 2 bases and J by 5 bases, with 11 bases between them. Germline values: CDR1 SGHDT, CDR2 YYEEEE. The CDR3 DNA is TGTGCCAGCAGCTTTAGTGGAGAGGATCAGCCCCAGCATTTT. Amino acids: CASSFSGEDQPQHF.

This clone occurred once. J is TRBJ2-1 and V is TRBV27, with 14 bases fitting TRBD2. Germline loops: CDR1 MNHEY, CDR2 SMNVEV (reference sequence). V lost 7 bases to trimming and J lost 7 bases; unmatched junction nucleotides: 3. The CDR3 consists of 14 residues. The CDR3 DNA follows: TGTGCCAGCATAGGACTAGCGGGGGGAAATGAGCAGTTCTTC. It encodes CASIGLAGGNEQFF.

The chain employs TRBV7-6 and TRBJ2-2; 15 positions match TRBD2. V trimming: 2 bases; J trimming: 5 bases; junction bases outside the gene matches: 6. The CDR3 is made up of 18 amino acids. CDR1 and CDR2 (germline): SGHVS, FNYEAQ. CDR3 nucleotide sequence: TGTGCCAGCAGCTTAATTAAGGGACTAGCGGGAGGAACCGGGGAGCTGTTTTTT. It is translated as CASSLIKGLAGGTGELFF. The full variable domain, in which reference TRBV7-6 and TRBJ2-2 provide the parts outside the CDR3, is GAGVSQSPRYKVTKRGQDVALRCDPISGHVSLYWYRQALGQGPEFLTYFNYEAQQDKSGLPNDRFSAERPEGSISTLTIQRTEQRDSAMYRCASSLIKGLAGGTGELFFGEGSRLTVL.

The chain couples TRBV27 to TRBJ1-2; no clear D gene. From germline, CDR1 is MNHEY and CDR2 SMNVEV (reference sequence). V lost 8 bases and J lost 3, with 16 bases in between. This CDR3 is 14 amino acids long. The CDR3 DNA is TGTGCCAGCTTTAGGCACGTACGGGACTATGGCTACACCTTC. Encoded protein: CASFRHVRDYGYTF.

CDR3 DNA sequence: TGTGCCAGCAGTCCTGTGCAGGGAATTTTGACCCAGCATTTT. It codes for CASSPVQGILTQHF. The chain joins TRBV27 to TRBJ1-5, with D possibly matching TRBD1 (5 bases). Germline V gives CDR1 MNHEY, CDR2 SMNVEV (reference sequence). There are 14 residues in the CDR3. V lost 5 bases, J lost 11 bases, and 19 bases lay in between.

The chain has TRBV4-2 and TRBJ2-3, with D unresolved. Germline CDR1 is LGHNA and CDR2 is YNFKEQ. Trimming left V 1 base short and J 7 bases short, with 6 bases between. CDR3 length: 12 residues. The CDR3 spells CASSQVLHTQYF. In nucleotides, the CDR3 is TGTGCCAGCAGCCAAGTCCTACATACGCAGTATTTT.

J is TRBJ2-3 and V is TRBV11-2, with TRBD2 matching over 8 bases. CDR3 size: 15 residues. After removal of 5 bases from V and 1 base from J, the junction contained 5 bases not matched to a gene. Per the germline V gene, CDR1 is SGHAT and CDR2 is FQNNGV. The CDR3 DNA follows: TGTGCCAGCAGCCCCCGGGGGGGCGGCACAGATACGCAGTATTTT. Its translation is CASSPRGGGTDTQYF.

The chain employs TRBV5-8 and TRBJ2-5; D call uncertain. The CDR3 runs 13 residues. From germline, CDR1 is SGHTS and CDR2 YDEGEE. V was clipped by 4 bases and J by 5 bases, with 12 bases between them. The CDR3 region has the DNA TGTGCCAGCAGCCTTGATGCCGGGGAGACCCAGTACTTC. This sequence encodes CASSLDAGETQYF.

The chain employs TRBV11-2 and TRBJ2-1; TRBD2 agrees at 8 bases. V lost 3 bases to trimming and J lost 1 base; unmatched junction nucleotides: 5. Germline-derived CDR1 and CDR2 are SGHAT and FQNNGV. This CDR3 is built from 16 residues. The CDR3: CASSLSGRESYNEQFF. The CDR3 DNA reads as TGTGCCAGCAGCTTGAGCGGGAGAGAATCCTACAATGAGCAGTTCTTC.

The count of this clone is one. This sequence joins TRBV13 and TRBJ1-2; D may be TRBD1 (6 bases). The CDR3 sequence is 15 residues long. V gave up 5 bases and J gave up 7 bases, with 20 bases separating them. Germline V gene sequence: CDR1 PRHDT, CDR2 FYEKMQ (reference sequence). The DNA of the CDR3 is TGTGCCAGCAGCCCCAGAAATGGGGGGCAGGGTGGCTACACCTTC. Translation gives CASSPRNGGQGGYTF.

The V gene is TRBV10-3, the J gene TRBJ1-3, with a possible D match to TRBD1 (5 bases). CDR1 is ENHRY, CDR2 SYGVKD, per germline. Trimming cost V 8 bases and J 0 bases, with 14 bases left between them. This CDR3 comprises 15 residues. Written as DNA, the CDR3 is TGTGCCATCCGAGGACGGGACGGCTCTGGAAACACCATATATTTT. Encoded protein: CAIRGRDGSGNTIYF.

The DNA of the CDR3 is TGTGCCAGTTCTCCTCGAGGGGCGCGTGATGAAAAACTGTTTTTT. It encodes CASSPRGARDEKLFF. This rearrangement joins TRBV19 to TRBJ1-4, with D possibly being TRBD1 (5 bases). CDR3 length: 15 residues. Trimming pared 8 bases from V and 6 bases from J, leaving 19 bases between. Germline CDR1 LNHDA, CDR2 SQIVND (reference sequence). Full variable domain (rest looked up from reference TRBV19 and TRBJ1-4): DGGITQSPKYLFRKEGQNVTLSCEQNLNHDAMYWYRQDPGQGLRLIYYSQIVNDFQKGDIAEGYSVSREKKESFPLTVTSAQKNPTAFYLCASSPRGARDEKLFFGSGTQLSVL.

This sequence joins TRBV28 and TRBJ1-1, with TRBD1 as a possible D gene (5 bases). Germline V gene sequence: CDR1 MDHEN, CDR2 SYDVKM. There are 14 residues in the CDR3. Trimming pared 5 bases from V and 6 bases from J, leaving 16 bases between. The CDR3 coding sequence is TGTGCCAGCAGTCTTTTACGGGGGTCTGCTGAAGCTTTCTTT. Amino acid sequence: CASSLLRGSAEAFF. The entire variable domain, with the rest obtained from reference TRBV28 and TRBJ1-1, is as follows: DVKVTQSSRYLVKRTGEKVFLECVQDMDHENMFWYRQDPGLGLRLIYFSYDVKMKEKGDIPEGYSVSREKKERFSLILESASTNQTSMYLCASSLLRGSAEAFFGQGTRLTVV.

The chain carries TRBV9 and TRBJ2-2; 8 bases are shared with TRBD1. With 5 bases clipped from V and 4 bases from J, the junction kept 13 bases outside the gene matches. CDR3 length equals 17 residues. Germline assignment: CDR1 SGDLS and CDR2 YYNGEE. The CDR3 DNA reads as TGTGCCAGCAGTGGACCCTCGACAGGGGCGATCACCGGGGAGCTGTTTTTT. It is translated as CASSGPSTGAITGELFF.

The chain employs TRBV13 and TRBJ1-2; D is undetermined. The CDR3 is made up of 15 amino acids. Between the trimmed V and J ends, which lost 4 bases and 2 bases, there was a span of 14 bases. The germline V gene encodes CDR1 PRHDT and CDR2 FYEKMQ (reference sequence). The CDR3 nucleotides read TGTGCCAGCAGCTCCTGGGCCCATCCGAACTATGGCTACACCTTC. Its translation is CASSSWAHPNYGYTF.

The CDR3 DNA is TGTGCCAGTAGTATGGTTGAGGACATCAACACTGAAGCTTTCTTT. Translation gives CASSMVEDINTEAFF. The chain is built from TRBV19 and TRBJ1-1; D possibly corresponds to TRBD1 (5 bases). Germline V gives CDR1 LNHDA, CDR2 SQIVND (reference sequence). V was shortened by 3 bases and J by 2 bases, with 13 bases between the two germline ends. The CDR3 is 15 residues long.

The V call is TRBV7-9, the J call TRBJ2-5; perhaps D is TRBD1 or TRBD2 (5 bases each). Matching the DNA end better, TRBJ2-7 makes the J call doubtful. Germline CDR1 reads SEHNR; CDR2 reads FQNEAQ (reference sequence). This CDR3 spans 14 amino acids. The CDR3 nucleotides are TGTGCCAGCAGCTTAGGTAAGGGACCCTACGAGCAGTACTTC. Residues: CASSLGKGPYEQYF.

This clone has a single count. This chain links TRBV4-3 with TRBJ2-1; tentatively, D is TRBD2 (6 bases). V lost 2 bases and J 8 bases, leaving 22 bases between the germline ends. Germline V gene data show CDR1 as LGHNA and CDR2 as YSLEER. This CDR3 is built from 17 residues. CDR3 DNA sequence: TGCGCCAGCAGCCAACTCCCGCCGGAGGGACGGCCGTATGAGCAGTTCTTC. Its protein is CASSQLPPEGRPYEQFF.

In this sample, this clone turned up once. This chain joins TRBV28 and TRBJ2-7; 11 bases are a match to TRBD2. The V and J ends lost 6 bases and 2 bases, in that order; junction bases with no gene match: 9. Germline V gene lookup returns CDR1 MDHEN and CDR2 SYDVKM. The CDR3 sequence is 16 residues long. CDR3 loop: CASRPTSGRYPYEQYF. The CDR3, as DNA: TGTGCCAGCAGGCCTACTAGCGGGAGATACCCCTACGAGCAGTACTTC.

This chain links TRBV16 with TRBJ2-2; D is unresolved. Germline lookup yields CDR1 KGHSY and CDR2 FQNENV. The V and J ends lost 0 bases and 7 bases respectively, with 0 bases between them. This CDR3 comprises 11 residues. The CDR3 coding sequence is TGTGCCAGCAGCCAATCCGGGGAGCTGTTTTTT. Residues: CASSQSGELFF.